This T cell receptor beta chain was documented in a study of identical twins. The CDR3 length is 15 residues. J lost 8 bases, V lost 4 bases, and 10 bases had no gene match. The germline gives CDR1 KGHDR, CDR2 SFDVKD. The table lists this clonotype with a few counts. TCRdb reprocessed the 5' RACE reads via MiXCR and lists one record per CDR3 protein. The sample includes 300,000 to 350,000 distinct CDR3 sequences, 9% to 15% of them seen just once. The same data also went into a second study, on yellow fever vaccine responses in identical twins.

V gene TRBV24-1 combines with J gene TRBJ2-1; 7 bases map to TRBD1. The source material was CD8+ T cells sorted from blood. The receptor was isolated from a woman under 30 in good health. The CDR3 nucleotides read TGTGCCACCAGTGACCGAGACAGGGTTGGTCATGAGCAGTTCTTC. Translation gives CATSDRDRVGHEQFF.